This record looks at one T cell receptor beta chain sequence and its context. The assay was immunoSEQ multiplex PCR, and TCRdb's table has in-frame clones only and misses some. The sample consists of about 380,000 clones, roughly 91% of them appearing once. The data are from a study of blood T cell repertoires in COVID-19. The sequenced material came from PBMCs or T cells enriched from blood (not recorded which). The clonotype originates from a woman between 18 and 29 years old who had recovered from COVID-19.

CDR3 protein: CMVRVNTEAFF. CDR3 sequence (DNA): TGCATGGTCAGGGTGAACACTGAAGCTTTCTTT. The V call is TRBV20-1, the J call TRBJ1-1, with D tentatively TRBD1 (5 bases). CDR3 size: 11 residues. Germline V gives CDR1 DFQATT, CDR2 SNEGSKA (reference sequence).